The rows below give T cell receptor beta chains drawn from one sample of a study of PD-L1 blockade in urothelial cancer. Repertoires were generated with immunoSEQ multiplex PCR, while TCRdb's copy carries only in-frame clones and drops some. This table has roughly 43,000 clones, 65% to 85% appearing once. Specimen: PBMCs, collected around atezolizumab (anti-PD-L1) treatment. Receptor source: a man aged 60-69 years with urothelial cancer. The CDR3 runs from the conserved cysteine through the conserved F or W. The order of the fields is D gene, J gene, clone size, V gene, CDR3 protein, CDR3 DNA. A D gene is named only where the DNA matches it firmly. Size is stated for part of the rows, as once, few or many counts, or as a class when the clone is expanded.

TRBD1,TRBJ2-7,-,TRBV5-1,CASSDTGTGDYEQYF,TGCGCCAGCAGCGATACCGGGACAGGGGACTACGAGCAGTACTTC
TRBD2,TRBJ2-7,-,TRBV19,CASSRGGYEQYF,TGTGCCAGTAGTAGGGGGGGCTACGAGCAGTACTTC
-,TRBJ1-2,-,TRBV6-5,CASSHRDHGYTF,TGTGCCAGCAGCCATCGCGATCATGGCTACACCTTC
-,TRBJ1-3,-,TRBV4-2,CASSRHSGSSGNTIYF,TGTGCCAGCAGCCGCCACTCTGGGAGCTCTGGAAACACCATATATTTT
-,TRBJ2-5,-,TRBV9,CASSGRDSQETQYF,TGTGCCAGCAGCGGCCGGGACTCTCAAGAGACCCAGTACTTC
-,TRBJ1-2,once,TRBV6-5,CASSYSGGYGYTF,TGTGCCAGCAGTTACTCGGGAGGATATGGCTACACCTTC
-,TRBJ2-1,-,TRBV13,CASSAKEDEQFF,TGTGCCAGCAGCGCGAAGGAGGATGAGCAGTTCTTC
TRBD1,TRBJ1-1,medium-sized,TRBV2,CASRRDSQARAFF,TGTGCCAGCAGGAGGGACAGCCAGGCAAGAGCTTTCTTT
-,TRBJ1-2,-,TRBV5-1,CASSLQGRDGYTF,TGCGCCAGCAGCTTACAGGGACGGGATGGCTACACCTTC
TRBD1,TRBJ2-1,-,TRBV5-1,CASSLRLGQGKNEQFF,TGCGCCAGCAGCTTGCGACTGGGACAGGGTAAAAATGAGCAGTTCTTC
-,TRBJ2-6,-,TRBV4-1,CASSQAGTGANVLTF,TGCGCCAGCAGCCAAGCGGGAACTGGGGCCAACGTCCTGACTTTC
TRBD1,TRBJ2-2,-,TRBV19,CASSTGQGGTGELFF,TGTGCCAGTAGTACAGGACAGGGGGGTACCGGGGAGCTGTTTTTT
-,TRBJ2-1,-,TRBV28,CASSVQGFEQFF,TGTGCCAGCAGTGTACAGGGTTTTGAGCAGTTCTTC
TRBD1,TRBJ2-2,once,TRBV5-1,CATGTGGFTGELFF,TGCGCCACCGGGACAGGGGGCTTCACCGGGGAGCTGTTTTTT
-,TRBJ1-5,-,TRBV6-5,CASSLAGDQPQHF,TGTGCCAGCAGTCTAGCCGGAGATCAGCCCCAGCATTTT
-,TRBJ2-7,-,TRBV2,CASSETGRYEQYF,TGTGCCAGCAGCGAGACAGGGAGGTACGAGCAGTACTTC